These T cell receptor beta chains were read from a single sample in a study of CD8 T cells in ankylosing spondylitis. TCRdb fed the 5' RACE reads into MiXCR, producing one record per CDR3 protein. This table has 670,000 or so distinct CDR3 sequences, around 17% appearing once. What was sequenced was blood, either unsorted or a sorted T cell fraction (not recorded which). These receptors were obtained from a male donor with ankylosing spondylitis. Each CDR3 is given with its conserved first and last residue. Fields, in order: J gene, V gene, CDR3 protein.

TRBJ1-5 | TRBV4-3 | CASSQGVRDQPQHF
TRBJ2-7 | TRBV5-1 | CASSPRDRGRFQNEQYF
TRBJ2-7 | TRBV11-2 | CASSSVNRGPRYEQYF
TRBJ2-4 | TRBV18 | CASSPSQAKNIQYF
TRBJ2-7 | TRBV10-3 | CAIKGTSAGEQYF
TRBJ2-6 | TRBV15 | CATSRAMRNSGANVLTF
TRBJ1-1 | TRBV27 | CASSLRPPPGLNTEAFF
TRBJ2-1 | TRBV20-1 | CSARRQGGNEQFF
TRBJ1-2 | TRBV24-1 | CATSDSRSPSYGYTF
TRBJ1-1 | TRBV7-2 | CASSFGSAMNTEAFF
TRBJ1-2 | TRBV12-3/TRBV12-4 | CASSLHPEGEGYTF
TRBJ1-1 | TRBV5-1 | CASSSLTGAFAFF
TRBJ1-1 | TRBV28 | CASTPPGTNTEAFF
TRBJ1-3 | TRBV7-2 | CASSLSVGGAGNTIYF
TRBJ1-1 | TRBV29-1 | CSVAGRGNTEAFF
TRBJ1-2 | TRBV5-1 | CASSLDEYGYTF
TRBJ2-3 | TRBV7-9 | CASSPNRGEDTQYF
TRBJ2-1 | TRBV7-2 | CASSFRVGNEQFF
TRBJ1-6 | TRBV27 | CASSLIWDRASPLHF
TRBJ1-3 | TRBV4-3 | CASSQDPGKNTIYF
TRBJ2-2 | TRBV24-1 | CATSERGLGTGELFF
TRBJ2-3 | TRBV4-3 | CASSQGRGRAYTQYF
TRBJ2-3 | TRBV7-9 | CASSLTRVPLDTQYF
TRBJ2-7 | TRBV29-1 | CSVLFGLTYEQYF
TRBJ2-5 | TRBV29-1 | CSVVDSYEKSRETQYF
TRBJ1-1 | TRBV29-1 | CSVQHTEAFF
TRBJ1-1 | TRBV10-3 | CAISESTDRAIAFF
TRBJ2-1 | TRBV12-3/TRBV12-4 | CAQAVGNEQFF
TRBJ2-1 | TRBV4-1 | CASSPRLAGSSYNEQFF
TRBJ2-5 | TRBV28 | CASSPRQGLVQIAKETQYF
TRBJ2-7 | TRBV7-9 | CASSLQGNRAYEQYF
TRBJ2-7 | TRBV29-1 | CSVEVRGLAGGLSEQYF
TRBJ1-1 | TRBV20-1 | CSARRGEGTEAFF
TRBJ2-7 | TRBV11-2 | CASSYMDRASYEQYF
TRBJ2-7 | TRBV6-1 | CASSRDRGESYEQYF
TRBJ2-7 | TRBV11-2 | CASSFGQYYEQYF
TRBJ2-3 | TRBV27 | CASSYIASGGPTDTQYF
TRBJ1-4 | TRBV7-2 | CASSGTGLVDEKLFF
TRBJ2-3 | TRBV20-1 | CSARVAGDTQYF
TRBJ2-3 | TRBV5-1 | CASSPTDRGNTDTQYF
TRBJ2-3 | TRBV11-2 | CASSLDWSGGTDTQYF